This entry concerns a single T cell receptor beta chain. Its antigen is undetermined. This entry is derived from a study of PD-L1 blockade in urothelial cancer. Study-wide context: Beginning in the mid-2010s, patients received atezolizumab, given as 1,200 mg intravenously every 3 weeks. Investigators checked blood 3 weeks (second dose) and 6 weeks after treatment start. A median of approximately 140,000 T cells was found in the blood samples.

Germline trimming cut 3 bases from V and 2 bases from J; bases unmatched to any gene: 9. The CDR3 covers 17 residues. Germline CDR1 is MGHRA and CDR2 is YSYEKL. Time point noted: peripheral blood 6 weeks after treatment start. Profiling relied on immunoSEQ multiplex PCR, and the TCRdb table lists in-frame clones only, not all of them. Seen here are more than 35,000 clones, almost 85% observed once, and the top ten hold roughly 13%. Whole-study findings and limits: Patients who had durable benefit saw their tumor-associated blood clones expand more at 3 weeks.

V gene TRBV4-1 combines with J gene TRBJ2-3; 9 bases align to TRBD2. Specimen: PBMCs, collected around atezolizumab (anti-PD-L1) treatment. The clonotype originates from a man aged 55 to 70 with urothelial cancer. CDR3 loop: CASSQETTSGSTDTQYF. Written as DNA, the CDR3 is TGCGCCAGCAGCCAGGAAACGACTAGCGGATCCACAGATACGCAGTATTTT.